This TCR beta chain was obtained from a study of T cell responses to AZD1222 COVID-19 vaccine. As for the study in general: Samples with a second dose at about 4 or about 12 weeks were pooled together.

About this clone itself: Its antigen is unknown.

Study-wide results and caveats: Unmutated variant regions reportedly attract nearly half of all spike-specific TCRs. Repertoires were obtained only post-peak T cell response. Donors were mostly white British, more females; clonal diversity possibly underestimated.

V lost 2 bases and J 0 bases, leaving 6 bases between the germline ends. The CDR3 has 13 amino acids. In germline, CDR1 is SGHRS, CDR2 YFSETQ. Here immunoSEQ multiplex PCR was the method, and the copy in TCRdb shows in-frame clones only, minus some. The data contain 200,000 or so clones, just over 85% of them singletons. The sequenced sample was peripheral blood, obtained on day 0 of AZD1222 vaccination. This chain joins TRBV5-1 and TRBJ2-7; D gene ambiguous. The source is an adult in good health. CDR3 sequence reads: CASSFDVSYEQYF. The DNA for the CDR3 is TGCGCCAGCAGCTTCGACGTCTCCTACGAGCAGTACTTC.